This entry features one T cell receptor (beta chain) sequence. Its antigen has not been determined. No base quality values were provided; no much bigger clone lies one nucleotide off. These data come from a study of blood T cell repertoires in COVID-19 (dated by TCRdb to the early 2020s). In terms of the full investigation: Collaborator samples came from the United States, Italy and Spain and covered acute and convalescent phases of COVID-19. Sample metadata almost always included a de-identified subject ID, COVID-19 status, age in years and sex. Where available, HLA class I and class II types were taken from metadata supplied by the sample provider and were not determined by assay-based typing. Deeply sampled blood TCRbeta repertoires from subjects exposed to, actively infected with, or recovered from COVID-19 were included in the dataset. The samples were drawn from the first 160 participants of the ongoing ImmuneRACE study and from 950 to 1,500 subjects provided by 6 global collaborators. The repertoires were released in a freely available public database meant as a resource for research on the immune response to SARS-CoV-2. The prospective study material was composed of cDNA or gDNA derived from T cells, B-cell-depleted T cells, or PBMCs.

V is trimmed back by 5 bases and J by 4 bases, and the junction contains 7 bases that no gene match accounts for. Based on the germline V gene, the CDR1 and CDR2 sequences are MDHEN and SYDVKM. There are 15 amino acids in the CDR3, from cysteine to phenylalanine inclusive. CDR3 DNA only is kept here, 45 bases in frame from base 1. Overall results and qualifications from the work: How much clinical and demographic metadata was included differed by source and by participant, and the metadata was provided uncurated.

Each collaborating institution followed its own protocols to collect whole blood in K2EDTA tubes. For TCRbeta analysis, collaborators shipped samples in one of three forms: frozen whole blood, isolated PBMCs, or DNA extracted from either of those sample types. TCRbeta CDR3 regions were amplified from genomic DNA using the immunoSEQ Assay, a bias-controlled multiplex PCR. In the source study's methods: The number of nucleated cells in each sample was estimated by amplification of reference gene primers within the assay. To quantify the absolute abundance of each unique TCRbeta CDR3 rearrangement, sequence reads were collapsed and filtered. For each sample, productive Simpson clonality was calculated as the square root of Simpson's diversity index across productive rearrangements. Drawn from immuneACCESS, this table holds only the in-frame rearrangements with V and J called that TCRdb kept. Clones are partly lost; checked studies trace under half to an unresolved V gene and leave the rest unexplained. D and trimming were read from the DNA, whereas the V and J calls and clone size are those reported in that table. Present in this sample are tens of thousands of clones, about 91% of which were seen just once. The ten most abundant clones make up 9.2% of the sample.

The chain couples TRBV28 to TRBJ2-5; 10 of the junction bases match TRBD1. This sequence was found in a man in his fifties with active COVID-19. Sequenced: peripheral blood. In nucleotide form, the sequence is TGTGCCAGCAGTACCCCGACAGGGGGCTTAGAGACCCAGTACTTC. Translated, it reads CASSTPTGGLETQYF.